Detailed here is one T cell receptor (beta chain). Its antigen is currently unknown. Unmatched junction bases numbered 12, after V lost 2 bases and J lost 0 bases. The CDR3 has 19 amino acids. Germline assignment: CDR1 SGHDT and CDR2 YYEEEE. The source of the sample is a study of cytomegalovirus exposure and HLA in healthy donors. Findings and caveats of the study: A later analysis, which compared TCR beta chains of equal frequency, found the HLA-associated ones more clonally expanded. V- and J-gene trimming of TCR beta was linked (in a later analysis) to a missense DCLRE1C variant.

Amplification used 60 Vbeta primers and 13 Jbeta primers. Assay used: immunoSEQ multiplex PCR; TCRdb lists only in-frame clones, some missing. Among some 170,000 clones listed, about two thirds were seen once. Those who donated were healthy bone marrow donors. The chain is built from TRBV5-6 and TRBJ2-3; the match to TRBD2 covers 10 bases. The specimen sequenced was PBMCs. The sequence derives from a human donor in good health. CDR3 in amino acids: CASSFYSGGTEPSTDTQYF. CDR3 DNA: TGTGCCAGCAGCTTTTATAGCGGGGGGACCGAACCCAGCACAGATACGCAGTATTTT.